This entry lists 32 T cell receptor beta chains sequenced from one sample in a study of blood T cell repertoires in COVID-19. The repertoire was sequenced with immunoSEQ multiplex PCR; TCRdb's copy has only in-frame clones and lacks some. The sample includes roughly 100,000 clones, roughly 80% of them seen just once. Material: peripheral blood. Receptor source: a man older than 75 with acute or convalescent COVID-19.

In its sample, this clone was seen once. The V gene is TRBV7-2, the J gene TRBJ2-7; 7 nucleotides line up with TRBD2. Germline lookup yields CDR1 SGHTA and CDR2 FQGNSA. V shed 5 bases, J shed 4 bases, and the junction held 11 bases outside the gene matches. The CDR3 runs to 15 residues. The CDR3 spells CASSRWPGGGYEQYF. CDR3 DNA: TGTGCCAGCAGCCGCTGGCCGGGGGGAGGTTACGAGCAGTACTTC.

V is TRBV28 and J is TRBJ1-1, with no clear D. Germline CDR1 is MDHEN and CDR2 is SYDVKM. The CDR3 is made up of 14 amino acids. Trimming removed 6 bases at V and 3 bases at J, with 14 bases between. CDR3: CASSRWETDTEAFF. The CDR3 DNA sequence: TGTGCCAGCAGCCGCTGGGAGACGGACACTGAAGCTTTCTTT.

The chain is built from TRBV29-1 and TRBJ1-2; D ambiguous. Trimming pared 2 bases from V and 2 bases from J, leaving 9 bases between. The CDR3 sequence is 13 residues long. Per the germline V gene, CDR1 is SQVTM and CDR2 is ANQGSEA. CDR3 loop: CSVEMVTNYGYTF. In nucleotides, the CDR3 is TGCAGCGTTGAAATGGTGACAAACTATGGCTACACCTTC.

The chain uses TRBV18 and TRBJ2-1, with 7 bases matching TRBD1. The junction had 14 bases not matched to a gene; V was cut back by 6 bases and J by 6 bases. This CDR3 comprises 16 residues. Germline V CDR1 and CDR2: KGHSH, LQKENI. The CDR3 sequence is CASSQMPGTAANEQFF. The CDR3, as DNA: TGTGCCAGCTCCCAGATGCCCGGGACAGCGGCCAATGAGCAGTTCTTC. The entire variable domain, with the rest obtained from reference TRBV18 and TRBJ2-1, is as follows: NAGVMQNPRHLVRRRGQEARLRCSPMKGHSHVYWYRQLPEEGLKFMVYLQKENIIDESGMPKERFSAEFPKEGPSILRIQQVVRGDSAAYFCASSQMPGTAANEQFFGPGTRLTVL.

The chain uses TRBV10-3 and TRBJ2-7, with TRBD2 matching over 10 bases. The CDR3 length is 14 residues. V trimming: 4 bases; J trimming: 1 base; junction bases outside the gene matches: 1. CDR1 ENHRY and CDR2 SYGVKD come from the germline V gene. The CDR3 sequence is CAISGTSGSYEQYF. The CDR3 nucleotides read TGTGCCATCAGTGGGACTAGCGGATCCTACGAGCAGTACTTC.

The DNA of the CDR3 is TGTGCCAGCAGCTTTGGACTGTCTGTAACTGAAGCTTTCTTT. Residues: CASSFGLSVTEAFF. J is TRBJ1-1 and V is TRBV11-2, with D hard to call. V dropped 3 bases and J dropped 5 bases, with 13 bases sitting between them. Germline V gene data show CDR1 as SGHAT and CDR2 as FQNNGV. This CDR3 is 14 amino acids long.

The J gene is TRBJ2-2, the V gene TRBV7-6; 7 nucleotides line up with TRBD1. The V gene's germline CDR1 is SGHVS and CDR2 FNYEAQ. This CDR3 has 15 residues. V lost 5 bases, J lost 5 bases, and 8 bases stayed unmatched. The CDR3 here is CASSAQTGFTGELFF. The CDR3 region has the DNA TGTGCCAGCAGCGCCCAGACAGGGTTTACCGGGGAGCTGTTTTTT. Looking up the rest from reference TRBV7-6 and TRBJ2-2 gives the full variable domain: GAGVSQSPRYKVTKRGQDVALRCDPISGHVSLYWYRQALGQGPEFLTYFNYEAQQDKSGLPNDRFSAERPEGSISTLTIQRTEQRDSAMYRCASSAQTGFTGELFFGEGSRLTVL.

The chain carries TRBV10-2 and TRBJ2-3; 7 nucleotides agree with TRBD1. Germline CDR1 WSHSY, CDR2 SAAADI. With V trimmed by 7 bases and J by 8 bases, 12 bases remained unmatched. The CDR3 loop spans 14 amino acids. The CDR3 DNA follows: TGCGCCAGCATTGGAACAGGGGCCCTTGGTACGCAGTATTTT. Its translation: CASIGTGALGTQYF.

The V call is TRBV11-2, the J call TRBJ2-5; D is unclear. The CDR3 runs 11 residues. CDR1 and CDR2 from the germline V gene are SGHAT and FQNNGV. Trimming removed 4 bases from V and 4 bases from J, with 4 bases in between. In DNA, the CDR3 is TGTGCCAGCAGCTCGCGAGAGACCCAGTACTTC. Its translation is CASSSRETQYF.

CDR3 DNA sequence: TGTGCCAGCAGCTTACAGGGGGATACCTACGAGCAGTACTTC. It encodes CASSLQGDTYEQYF. The chain carries TRBV7-6 and TRBJ2-7; 7 nucleotides agree with TRBD1. The ends lost 2 bases at V and 2 bases at J; junction bases unmatched: 3. The CDR3 is 14 amino acids. Germline V gene data show CDR1 as SGHVS and CDR2 as FNYEAQ. Full variable domain (rest looked up from reference TRBV7-6 and TRBJ2-7): GAGVSQSPRYKVTKRGQDVALRCDPISGHVSLYWYRQALGQGPEFLTYFNYEAQQDKSGLPNDRFSAERPEGSISTLTIQRTEQRDSAMYRCASSLQGDTYEQYFGPGTRLTVT.

The chain joins TRBV11-2 to TRBJ1-4; D may be TRBD1 (5 bases). The length of the CDR3 is 17 residues. The ends were cut back, 4 bases at V and 0 bases at J, with 15 bases in the middle. Looked up from germline, CDR1 is SGHAT and CDR2 is FQNNGV. The CDR3 DNA reads TGTGCCAGCAGCTACCTACCTGGGGCCGCAACTAATGAAAAACTGTTTTTT. Protein product: CASSYLPGAATNEKLFF. The full variable domain, in which reference TRBV11-2 and TRBJ1-4 provide the parts outside the CDR3, is EAGVAQSPRYKIIEKRQSVAFWCNPISGHATLYWYQQILGQGPKLLIQFQNNGVVDDSQLPKDRFSAERLKGVDSTLKIQPAKLEDSAVYLCASSYLPGAATNEKLFFGSGTQLSVL.

The rearrangement joins TRBV7-2 to TRBJ1-5; no clear D gene. The V end lost 1 base, the J end lost 3 bases, and 13 bases lay between the germline ends. This CDR3 region has 16 residues. Germline CDR1 reads SGHTA; CDR2 reads FQGNSA. This CDR3 is CASSLGSNIANQPQHF. CDR3 sequence (DNA): TGTGCCAGCAGCTTAGGAAGTAACATTGCCAATCAGCCCCAGCATTTT.

This clone came up once. The chain uses TRBV19 and TRBJ2-5; tentative D call: TRBD1 (5 bases). This CDR3 region has 12 residues. Trimming stripped 9 bases from V and 1 base from J, with 9 bases between. Germline V lookup: CDR1 LNHDA, CDR2 SQIVND (reference sequence). CDR3: CARRQSQETQYF. In DNA, the CDR3 is TGTGCCAGGAGACAGAGCCAAGAGACCCAGTACTTC.

The rearrangement links TRBV15 to TRBJ1-2, with 8 bases identical to TRBD1. Germline CDR1 LNHNV, CDR2 YYDKDF (reference sequence). CDR3 length equals 16 residues. With V trimmed by 0 bases and J by 3 bases, 6 bases remained unmatched. The CDR3 region has the DNA TGTGCCACCAGCAGAGATTCACAGGGGGAGGACTATGGCTACACCTTC. Its translation: CATSRDSQGEDYGYTF.

This chain joins TRBV12-5 and TRBJ1-2, with a possible D match to TRBD1 (5 bases). Trimming removed 0 bases at V and 6 bases at J, with 14 bases between. Germline values: CDR1 LGHNT, CDR2 FRNRAP. The CDR3 sequence is 15 residues long. The CDR3 DNA is TGTGCTAGTGGTTTGGTAATGGAGGGGAAACATGGCTACACCTTC. Translating gives CASGLVMEGKHGYTF.

A few counts support this clone. The chain has TRBV4-2 and TRBJ2-2; D may be TRBD2 (5 bases). This CDR3 contains 15 residues. Trimming left V 0 bases short and J 7 bases short, with 12 bases between. From germline, CDR1 is LGHNA and CDR2 YNFKEQ. CDR3 coding DNA: TGTGCCAGCAGCCAAGATACCCAAGGAGGCGGGGAGCTGTTTTTT. Translation gives CASSQDTQGGGELFF.

This clone occurred once. V is TRBV5-4 and J is TRBJ2-7; 8 bases line up with TRBD1. Unmatched junction bases numbered 10, after V lost 5 bases and J lost 6 bases. Germline values: CDR1 SGHNT, CDR2 YYREEE (reference sequence). This CDR3 contains 14 residues. For the CDR3, the DNA is TGTGCCAGCAGAGATAGGACAGGGTATCGCGAGCAGTACTTC. Its translation is CASRDRTGYREQYF.

The chain joins TRBV12-2 to TRBJ1-1; the table's D call, TRBD1, was not checked against the DNA. TRBV12-2 represents a pseudogene. There are 20 residues in the CDR3. CDR3 in amino acids: CASRQPGGQVEWVWNTEAFF. As DNA, the CDR3 is TGTGCAAGTCGCCAACCAGGGGGTCAGGTTGAATGGGTATGGAACACTGAAGCTTTCTTT.

The chain combines TRBV10-3 with TRBJ2-2; 8 nucleotides line up with TRBD1. The CDR3 sequence is 14 residues long. From germline, CDR1 is ENHRY and CDR2 SYGVKD. V dropped 10 bases and J dropped 8; count of bases not matched to a gene: 12. CDR3 residues: CATGTGAKFGELFF. CDR3 coding DNA: TGTGCCACTGGGACAGGTGCCAAGTTTGGGGAGCTGTTTTTT.

This chain connects TRBV15 to TRBJ1-1, with 9 bases fitting TRBD1. The CDR3 contains 13 residues. Germline CDR1 is LNHNV and CDR2 is YYDKDF (reference sequence). The ends lost 6 bases at V and 5 bases at J; junction bases unmatched: 4. The CDR3 spells CATRRDRVTEAFF. The CDR3 nucleotides read TGTGCCACCAGGCGGGACAGGGTAACTGAAGCTTTCTTT.

This clone appeared a single time. The J gene is TRBJ1-3, the V gene TRBV28, with 8 bases lining up with TRBD1. This CDR3 comprises 15 residues. V was clipped by 1 base and J by 5 bases; unmatched bases: 4. Germline CDR1 reads MDHEN; CDR2 reads SYDVKM. CDR3 DNA sequence: TGTGCCAGCAGTTTATCCCAGGGGGCTAGAAACACCATATATTTT. Its protein product is CASSLSQGARNTIYF.

This clone was recorded once. This sequence joins TRBV7-2 and TRBJ2-7, with 7 bases fitting TRBD1. Per the germline V gene, CDR1 is SGHTA and CDR2 is FQGNSA. Trimming at V came to 5 bases and at J to 2 bases, leaving 9 bases not matched to a gene. The CDR3 length is 15 residues. CDR3 residues: CASSPGTAAAYEQYF. CDR3 in DNA: TGTGCCAGCAGCCCTGGGACAGCGGCGGCCTACGAGCAGTACTTC.

This clone was detected once. This rearrangement joins TRBV14 to TRBJ2-2; no reliable D call. Trimming stripped 4 bases from V and 3 bases from J, with 6 bases between. The CDR3 is 13 amino acids. Germline CDR1 reads SGHDN; CDR2 reads FVKESK. The CDR3 coding sequence is TGTGCCAGCAGCCCGAGATACACCGGGGAGCTGTTTTTT. It is translated as CASSPRYTGELFF.

This rearrangement joins TRBV5-1 to TRBJ2-5, with no clear D. Germline-derived CDR1 and CDR2 are SGHRS and YFSETQ. V shed 5 bases and J shed 1 base, with 6 bases lying between them. This CDR3 is 12 amino acids long. CDR3: CASRLSQETQYF. The CDR3 nucleotides read TGCGCCAGCAGACTGAGCCAAGAGACCCAGTACTTC.

The rearrangement links TRBV2 to TRBJ2-7; 8 bases fit TRBD2. The junction had 11 bases not matched to a gene; V was cut back by 3 bases and J by 1 base. The CDR3 has 17 residues. CDR1 and CDR2 (germline): SNHLY, FYNNEI. CDR3 sequence: CASSDGANGGVSYEQYF. The CDR3 region has the DNA TGTGCCAGCAGTGATGGGGCCAACGGGGGGGTGTCCTACGAGCAGTACTTC.

The V gene is TRBV30, the J gene TRBJ2-1, with 7 bases matching TRBD1. V gave up 2 bases and J gave up 4 bases; unmatched junction bases: 2. In germline, CDR1 is GTSNPN, CDR2 SVGIG (reference sequence). The CDR3 loop spans 13 amino acids. CDR3 nucleotide sequence: TGTGCCTGGAGTAGGGACAGTTACAATGAGCAGTTCTTC. The encoded protein is CAWSRDSYNEQFF.

The V gene is TRBV12-2, the J gene TRBJ1-3; TRBD1, the table's D call, lacks a check against the DNA. TRBV12-2 is a pseudogene segment. The CDR3 runs 16 residues. For the CDR3, the DNA is TGTGCAAGTCGCTTAGAGCCTACAGGGGGCTGTGACACCATATATTTT. Its protein product is CASRLEPTGGCDTIYF.

This clone was recorded once. The chain carries TRBV3-1 (or the pseudogene TRBV3-2) and TRBJ1-4, with 7 bases identical to TRBD1. The length of the CDR3 is 15 residues. V shed 5 bases and J 8 bases; nucleotides not matched to a gene: 11. The germline V gene has CDR1 LGHDT and CDR2 YNNKEL (reference sequence). The CDR3 DNA is TGTGCCAGCAGCGCGCGAGGTCAGGGGGGAGAAAAACTGTTTTTT. The encoded protein is CASSARGQGGEKLFF.

The chain uses TRBV14 and TRBJ2-3; 9 positions match TRBD2. V lost 1 base, J lost 3 bases, and 8 bases stayed unmatched. The CDR3 is made up of 17 amino acids. Per germline, CDR1 SGHDN and CDR2 FVKESK. The CDR3 here is CASSQGSGLARTDTQYF. In DNA form, the CDR3 reads TGTGCCAGCAGCCAAGGTTCTGGACTAGCGAGAACAGATACGCAGTATTTT. Drawing the rest from reference TRBV14 and TRBJ2-3, the complete variable domain is EAGVTQFPSHSVIEKGQTVTLRCDPISGHDNLYWYRRVMGKEIKFLLHFVKESKQDESGMPNNRFLAERTGGTYSTLKVQPAELEDSGVYFCASSQGSGLARTDTQYFGPGTRLTVL.

This chain links TRBV30 with TRBJ1-5; D is unresolved. CDR1 and CDR2 from the germline V gene are GTSNPN and SVGIG (reference sequence). The V and J ends lost 5 bases and 4 bases respectively, with 15 bases between them. The CDR3 extends over 14 amino acids. CDR3 in DNA: TGTGCCTGGGGCGAGAGCATGTTGAATCAGCCCCAGCATTTT. It encodes CAWGESMLNQPQHF.

The chain links TRBV3-1 (or the pseudogene TRBV3-2) to TRBJ1-6, with D tentatively TRBD1 (5 bases). The CDR3 is 18 amino acids. V was clipped by 6 bases and J by 8 bases, with 26 bases between them. Germline V lookup: CDR1 LGHDT, CDR2 YNNKEL (reference sequence). CDR3 in DNA: TGTGCCAGCAGTCCCCTCATACCGCCCCGCGGGGGGGATTCACCCCTCCACTTT. Protein product: CASSPLIPPRGGDSPLHF.

This sequence joins TRBV5-5 and TRBJ2-1, with 8 bases that match TRBD1. This CDR3 contains 15 residues. The trim removed 6 bases at V and 4 bases at J, leaving 9 bases unmatched. Germline CDR1 is SGHKS and CDR2 is YYEKEE (reference sequence). This CDR3 reads CASTSWTGTYNEQFF. The CDR3 DNA follows: TGTGCCAGCACCTCCTGGACAGGGACGTACAATGAGCAGTTCTTC.